The 6 T cell receptor beta chains below were found in one sample sequenced in a study of T cells expressing NK-cell markers. Using the 5' RACE reads, TCRdb records one entry per CDR3 protein without DNA. This sample's table has some 440,000 distinct CDR3 sequences. The sequencing input was blood T cells: a sorted CD56 or NKG2C T cell subset, CD4+ or CD8+ T cells, or bulk PBMC T cells (not recorded which). These receptors were collected from a woman between 50 and 59 years old in good health.

This chain connects TRBV29-1 to TRBJ1-2. The germline CDR1 and CDR2 sequences are SQVTM and ANQGSEA. The CDR3 is made up of 15 amino acids. The CDR3 sequence: CSVAEPGPQASGYTF.

The chain links TRBV7-8 to TRBJ2-1; TCRdb designates TRBD1, a call that cannot be tested without DNA. The CDR3 consists of 12 residues. Germline assignment: CDR1 SGHVS and CDR2 FQNEAQ. The CDR3 loop is CASSFLVTRPFF. Full variable domain (remainder filled in from reference TRBV7-8 and TRBJ2-1): GAGVSQSPRYKVAKRGQDVALRCDPISGHVSLFWYQQALGQGPEFLTYFQNEAQLDKSGLPSDRFFAERPEGSVSTLKIQRTQQEDSAVYLCASSFLVTRPFFGPGTRLTVL.

The CDR3 loop reads CSARHRRYGYTF. V and J are TRBV20-1 and TRBJ1-2; TCRdb's D call of TRBD1 is untestable without DNA. The germline gives CDR1 DFQATT, CDR2 SNEGSKA (reference sequence). This CDR3 has 12 amino acids.

V and J are TRBV12-3 or TRBV12-4 and TRBJ2-5; TCRdb returns TRBD1, unconfirmable since there is no DNA. The CDR3 is 15 residues long. The CDR3 protein is CASKHSDRGVETQYF.

The rearrangement uses TRBV20-1 and TRBJ2-3; the TCRdb D gene call, TRBD2, has no DNA to confirm it. Germline CDR1 and CDR2: DFQATT and SNEGSKA (reference sequence). The CDR3 contains 11 residues. CDR3 sequence reads: CSRESGDTQYF.

This chain links TRBV5-1 with TRBJ2-3; TCRdb lists TRBD2, though no DNA is available to test this call. CDR3 size: 16 residues. CDR1 SGHRS and CDR2 YFSETQ come from the germline V gene. This CDR3 reads CASSLSSVGGTDTQYF.